This T cell receptor beta chain was observed in a study of T cell repertoires in cytomegalovirus infection. CDR1 is SNHLY, CDR2 FYNNEI, per germline. The CDR3 is 13 residues long. With 6 bases removed from V and 6 bases from J, the gap between germline ends came to 15 bases. TCRdb re-called the reads through MiXCR, storing one row per CDR3 protein. The sample includes about 490,000 distinct CDR3 sequences, around 11% seen only once; the top ten take 10%. The receptor comes from a human donor in good health (CMV status not recorded). Some clones in this sample may be carry-over from other donors' samples. The chain links TRBV2 to TRBJ2-7; D may be TRBD2 (6 bases). Sequencing was done on a sample of PBMCs. The DNA for the CDR3 is TGTGCCAGCAGGTACAGACTAGAAGGCGAGCAGTACTTC. Translating it yields CASRYRLEGEQYF.